These T cell receptor beta chains were read from a single sample in a study of glioma-infiltrating T cells. In TCRdb, the multiplex PCR reads were re-called with MiXCR into one record per CDR3 protein. The sample carries 90,000 or so distinct CDR3 sequences, approximately 40% recorded once. Sequencing was done on a sample of glioma tissue, nonneoplastic brain tissue, or PBMCs (not recorded which). These receptors all stem from a human donor with low-grade glioma or glioblastoma, undergoing nonglioma brain surgery, or in good health (not recorded which). Both conserved end residues are part of each CDR3. The D gene is left open where the match is weak. The size of a clone is reported for some rows only, either as once, few or many, or as a class for expanded clones.

cdr3_aa cdr3_nt j_call clone_size v_call d_call
CASSPMGMPQYF TGTGCCAGCAGCCCGATGGGCATGCCGCAGTATTTT TRBJ2-3 many TRBV7-2 .
CASSPSARDEQFF TGTGCCAGCTCACCATCAGCGAGGGATGAGCAGTTCTTC TRBJ2-1 many TRBV18 .
CASSSRITPTCDNSPLHF TGCGCCAGCAGCTCCCGCATAACTCCGACATGCGATAATTCACCCCTCCACTTT TRBJ1-6 . TRBV4-1 .
CSAETSGRADTQYF TGCAGTGCCGAAACTAGCGGGAGGGCAGATACGCAGTATTTT TRBJ2-3 many TRBV20-1 TRBD2
CASINGGRETQYF TGTGCCAGCATAAATGGAGGTCGAGAGACCCAGTACTTC TRBJ2-5 many TRBV6-2/TRBV6-3 .
CASSQDGGYEQYF TGCGCCAGCAGCCAAGATGGAGGCTACGAGCAGTACTTC TRBJ2-7 . TRBV4-1 .
CASSVTGGVTNGYTF TGTGCCAGCAGCGTCACAGGGGGTGTTACAAATGGCTACACCTTC TRBJ1-2 many TRBV2 TRBD1
CASSLGNRGTNTEAFF TGTGCCAGCAGTTTAGGAAACCGGGGGACGAACACTGAAGCTTTCTTT TRBJ1-1 many TRBV12-3/TRBV12-4 .
CASSQEAGYNEQFF TGCGCCAGCAGCCAAGAAGCCGGCTACAATGAGCAGTTCTTC TRBJ2-1 . TRBV4-1 .
CASRQTGTYEQYF TGTGCCAGCCGCCAGACGGGCACCTACGAGCAGTACTTC TRBJ2-7 many TRBV6-2/TRBV6-3 .
CASSELRMETQYF TGTGCTAGCAGTGAATTACGGATGGAGACCCAGTACTTC TRBJ2-5 . TRBV6-5 .
CASSYDRQTETQYF TGCGCCAGCAGCTACGATCGCCAGACAGAGACCCAGTACTTC TRBJ2-5 many TRBV5-1 .
CASSHSGGTDTQYF TGTGCCAGCAGCCACAGCGGAGGCACAGATACGCAGTATTTT TRBJ2-3 many TRBV3-1 .
CASSRDSAADTQYF TGTGCCAGCAGCCGGGACAGTGCGGCAGATACGCAGTATTTT TRBJ2-3 many TRBV7-9 TRBD1
CASSILAGDAEEQYF TGTGCCAGTAGTATATTGGCAGGGGATGCCGAGGAGCAGTACTTC TRBJ2-7 many TRBV19 .
CASRPDSTSGNTIYF TGTGCCAGCAGACCGGACAGCACTTCTGGAAACACCATATATTTT TRBJ1-3 many TRBV6-2/TRBV6-3 .
CASSGAGQGYYEQYF TGTGCCAGCAGCGGAGCGGGACAGGGGTATTACGAGCAGTACTTC TRBJ2-7 few TRBV9 TRBD1
CASSYARGALNEQFF TGTGCCAGCAGTTATGCCCGTGGCGCTCTCAATGAGCAGTTCTTC TRBJ2-1 . TRBV6-2/TRBV6-3 .
CASSLPGGNGYTF TGTGCCAGCAGCTTACCAGGGGGCAATGGCTACACCTTC TRBJ1-2 many TRBV11-2 TRBD1
CASSLARARGGYTF TGTGCCAGCAGTTTGGCCAGAGCCCGCGGGGGCTACACCTTC TRBJ1-2 many TRBV28 .
CASTVRGGEQFF TGCGCCAGCACTGTTAGAGGCGGTGAGCAGTTCTTC TRBJ2-1 . TRBV2 .
CASSTGGLEQYF TGTGCCAGCAGCACCGGGGGCCTGGAGCAGTACTTC TRBJ2-7 . TRBV7-8 .